The 13 T cell receptor beta chains below all came from one sample that was sequenced in a study of early T cells in non-severe SARS-CoV-2 infection. TCRdb reprocessed the 5' RACE reads with MiXCR, giving one entry per CDR3 protein. The data show about 90,000 distinct CDR3 sequences, with more than 10% seen just once and 4.4% held by the top ten. Sequencing was performed on whole blood, taken at baseline. The receptors were sampled from an adult who was a healthcare worker with PCR-confirmed SARS-CoV-2 infection or an uninfected control (not recorded which).

The table lists this clonotype with a few counts. V gene TRBV6-5 combines with J gene TRBJ1-3; D is possibly TRBD1 (5 bases). CDR3 length: 14 amino acids. Germline V lookup: CDR1 MNHEY, CDR2 SVGAGI. The V end was cut by 6 bases, the J end by 1 base, with 10 bases between. Here the CDR3 reads CASRTWGSGNTIYF. The CDR3 DNA reads TGTGCCAGCAGGACGTGGGGGTCTGGAAACACCATATATTTT.

This clonotype was recorded at least ten times. The rearrangement links TRBV11-3 to TRBJ2-7, with 7 bases lining up with TRBD1. The trim removed 4 bases at V and 2 bases at J, leaving 8 bases unmatched. The CDR3 consists of 15 residues. Germline V gives CDR1 SGHNT, CDR2 YENEEA. CDR3 sequence reads: CASSYRQGLPYEQYF. The DNA for the CDR3 is TGTGCCAGCAGCTACCGACAGGGCCTCCCCTACGAGCAGTACTTC.

The rearrangement joins TRBV11-3 to TRBJ2-4; TRBD1 agrees at 9 bases. This CDR3 spans 19 amino acids. Germline lookup yields CDR1 SGHNT and CDR2 YENEEA. J was trimmed by 0 bases and V by 7 bases; bases with no gene match: 16. The CDR3: CASICRDRAPYLAKNIQYF. Here the CDR3 DNA reads TGTGCCAGCATCTGTCGGGACAGGGCCCCTTACCTAGCCAAAAACATTCAGTACTTC.

This clonotype has at least ten counts. This chain uses TRBV9 with TRBJ2-4; 7 bases map to TRBD1. V lost 2 bases, J lost 0 bases, and 8 bases stayed unmatched. This CDR3 contains 17 residues. CDR1 is SGDLS, CDR2 YYNGEE, per germline. The CDR3 loop reads CASSVFDRDVAKNIQYF. The DNA for the CDR3 is TGTGCCAGCAGCGTCTTTGACAGGGACGTAGCCAAAAACATTCAGTACTTC.

The chain recombines TRBV7-2 with TRBJ1-3; D is ambiguous. Trimming pared 5 bases from V and 5 bases from J, leaving 7 bases between. The CDR3 runs to 12 residues. Germline CDR1 SGHTA, CDR2 FQGNSA. CDR3 loop: CASSPSRNTIYF. The CDR3, as DNA: TGTGCCAGCAGCCCAAGCAGAAACACCATATATTTT. Complete variable domain (other parts from reference TRBV7-2 and TRBJ1-3): GAGVSQSPSNKVTEKGKDVELRCDPISGHTALYWYRQSLGQGLEFLIYFQGNSAPDKSGLPSDRFSAERTGGSVSTLTIQRTQQEDSAVYLCASSPSRNTIYFGEGSWLTVV.

This clonotype was recorded a few times. The chain couples TRBV29-1 to TRBJ2-1; D may be TRBD2 (6 bases). In germline, CDR1 is SQVTM, CDR2 ANQGSEA. The CDR3 loop spans 13 amino acids. In DNA, the CDR3 is TGCAGTTGTGGAAGCGGGTTCTACAATGAGCAGTTCTTC. Translated: CSCGSGFYNEQFF.

This clonotype has only a few counts. The V call is TRBV6-5, the J call TRBJ2-7, with D perhaps assigned TRBD1 or TRBD2 (5 bases each). CDR1 and CDR2 (germline): MNHEY, SVGAGI. The CDR3 is made up of 14 amino acids. V gave up 2 bases and J gave up 5 bases, with 13 bases separating them. In nucleotides, the CDR3 is TGTGCCAGCAGTTACGGGGGTAATAACGACGAGCAGTACTTC. Its translation is CASSYGGNNDEQYF.

CDR3 protein: CASSHQRGGAGELFF. The CDR3 nucleotides read TGTGCCAGCAGCCATCAGCGGGGGGGCGCCGGGGAGCTGTTTTTT. The chain has TRBV3-1 and TRBJ2-2; 10 bases agree with TRBD2. Germline values: CDR1 LGHDT, CDR2 YNNKEL (reference sequence). Losses at the gene ends were 3 bases for V and 6 bases for J; bases not matched to a gene: 4. The CDR3 extends over 15 amino acids.

V is TRBV7-3 and J is TRBJ2-5; TRBD2 matches 12 bases. The CDR3 sequence is 18 residues long. V trimming: 2 bases; J trimming: 4 bases; junction bases outside the gene matches: 11. Per the germline V gene, CDR1 is SGHTA and CDR2 is FQGTGA. The CDR3 region has the DNA TGTGCCAGCAGCTTAGAGCCCCCCAGGACTAGCGGGGTAGAGACCCAGTACTTC. Translation: CASSLEPPRTSGVETQYF.

This clonotype was observed a few times. The rearrangement links TRBV6-1 to TRBJ2-3, with D unclear. The CDR3 totals 13 residues. Per germline, CDR1 MNHNS and CDR2 SASEGT. Trimming shortened V by 7 bases and J by 5 bases, and 13 bases separated the two germline ends. Here the CDR3 reads CASNLRPRDTQYF. The CDR3 region has the DNA TGTGCCAGCAACCTTCGACCCCGAGATACGCAGTATTTT.

This clonotype was observed a few times. The J gene is TRBJ1-5, the V gene TRBV6-6; the match to TRBD1 covers 8 bases. Germline CDR1 is MNHNY and CDR2 is SVGAGI (reference sequence). V shed 5 bases and J 15 bases; nucleotides not matched to a gene: 9. This CDR3 region has 12 residues. CDR3 region: CASSPNGDRRHF. The DNA for the CDR3 is TGTGCCAGCAGTCCGAACGGGGACAGGCGGCATTTT.

The gene calls are TRBV5-1 and TRBJ2-3; tentative D call: TRBD1 (5 bases). Germline lookup yields CDR1 SGHRS and CDR2 YFSETQ. This CDR3 has 15 amino acids. Trimming took off 2 bases at V and 0 bases at J, with 10 bases between the two ends. CDR3 residues: CASSFGQASTDTQYF. DNA of the CDR3: TGCGCCAGCAGCTTCGGACAAGCTAGCACAGATACGCAGTATTTT. Based on the CDR3 plus reference TRBV5-1 and TRBJ2-3, the full variable domain is KAGVTQTPRYLIKTRGQQVTLSCSPISGHRSVSWYQQTPGQGLQFLFEYFSETQRNKGNFPGRFSGRQFSNSRSEMNVSTLELGDSALYLCASSFGQASTDTQYFGPGTRLTVL.

V is TRBV13 and J is TRBJ2-7, with D unresolved. Germline CDR1 and CDR2: PRHDT and FYEKMQ (reference sequence). V lost 2 bases and J 4 bases, leaving 3 bases between the germline ends. This CDR3 has 11 amino acids. The CDR3 DNA follows: TGTGCCAGCAGCTTAAAGTACGAGCAGTACTTC. It encodes CASSLKYEQYF.